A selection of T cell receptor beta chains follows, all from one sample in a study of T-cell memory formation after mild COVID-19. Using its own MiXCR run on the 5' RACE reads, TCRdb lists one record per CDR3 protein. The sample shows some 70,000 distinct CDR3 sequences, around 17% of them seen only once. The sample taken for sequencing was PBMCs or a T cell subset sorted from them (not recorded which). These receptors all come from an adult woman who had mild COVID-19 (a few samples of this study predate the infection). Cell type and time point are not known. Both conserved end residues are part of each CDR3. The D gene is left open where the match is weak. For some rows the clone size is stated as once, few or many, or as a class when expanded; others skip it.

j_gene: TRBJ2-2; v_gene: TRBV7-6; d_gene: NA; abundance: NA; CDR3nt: TGTGCCAGCAGCTTGTCTTCCGGGGAGCTGTTTTTT; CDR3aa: CASSLSSGELFF
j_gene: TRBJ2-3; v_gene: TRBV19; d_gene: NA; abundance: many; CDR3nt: TGTGCCAGTAGTATAGACCCCTCAGCGGGCGGGACAGATACGCAGTATTTT; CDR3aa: CASSIDPSAGGTDTQYF
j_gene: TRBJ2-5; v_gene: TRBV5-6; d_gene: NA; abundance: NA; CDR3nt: TGTGCCAGCAGCTTGACCAACGGGGCCCAGTACTTC; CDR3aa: CASSLTNGAQYF
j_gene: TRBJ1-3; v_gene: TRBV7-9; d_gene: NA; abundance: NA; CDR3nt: TGTGCCAGCAGCTTAAAGGAGGAAGGATATGGAAACACCATATATTTT; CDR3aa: CASSLKEEGYGNTIYF
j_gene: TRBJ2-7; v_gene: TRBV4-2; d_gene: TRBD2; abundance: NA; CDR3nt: TGTGCCAGCAGCCTTTCAAGCGGGAGGCTTATTTACGAGCAGTACTTC; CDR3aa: CASSLSSGRLIYEQYF
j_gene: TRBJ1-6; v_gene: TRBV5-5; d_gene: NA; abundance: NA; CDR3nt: TGTGCCAGCAGCCTTGGACACGACAATTCACCCCTCCACTTT; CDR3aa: CASSLGHDNSPLHF
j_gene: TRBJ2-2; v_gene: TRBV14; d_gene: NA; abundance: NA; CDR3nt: TGTGCCAGCAGCCAAGAAGGGACGGTGACCGGGGAGCTGTTTTTT; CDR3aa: CASSQEGTVTGELFF
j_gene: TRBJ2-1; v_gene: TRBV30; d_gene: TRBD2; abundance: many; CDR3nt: TGTGCCTGGAGTGTACAGCGGGAGCTGGGCAATGAGCAGTTCTTC; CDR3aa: CAWSVQRELGNEQFF
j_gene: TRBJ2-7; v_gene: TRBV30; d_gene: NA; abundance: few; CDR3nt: TGTGCCTGGAGGGCTCAAACAGCCGACAGCAACGAGCAGTACTTC; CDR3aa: CAWRAQTADSNEQYF
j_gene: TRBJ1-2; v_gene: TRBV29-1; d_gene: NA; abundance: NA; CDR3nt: TGCAGCGTTGAAGGAGGTGGGGCCAGCGGCTACACCTTC; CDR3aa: CSVEGGGASGYTF
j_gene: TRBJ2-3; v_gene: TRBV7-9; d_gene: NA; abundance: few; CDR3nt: TGTGCCCTCCCCGGGGAGCGGAGCACAGATACGCAGTATTTT; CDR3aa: CALPGERSTDTQYF
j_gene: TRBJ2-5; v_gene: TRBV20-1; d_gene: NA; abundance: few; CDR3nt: TGCAGTGCTAGAGATGGTAGGGCGGGGGAGACCCAGTACTTC; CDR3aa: CSARDGRAGETQYF
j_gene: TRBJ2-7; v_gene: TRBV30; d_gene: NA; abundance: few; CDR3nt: TGTGCCTGGAGTGCCTTGGAGGACCCCCCCTACGAGCAGTACTTC; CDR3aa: CAWSALEDPPYEQYF
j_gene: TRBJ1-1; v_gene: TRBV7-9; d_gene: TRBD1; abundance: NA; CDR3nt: TGTGCCAGCAGCCCTAACAGGGGGGACACTGAAGCTTTCTTT; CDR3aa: CASSPNRGDTEAFF
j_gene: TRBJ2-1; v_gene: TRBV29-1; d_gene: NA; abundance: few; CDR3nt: TGCAGCGTTGAAGTAGGTGAGGGTGACAATGAGCAGTTCTTC; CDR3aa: CSVEVGEGDNEQFF
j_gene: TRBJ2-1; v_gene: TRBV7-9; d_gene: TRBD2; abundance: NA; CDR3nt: TGTGCCAGCAGCCCACCACGGGGGGGCCGTAATGAGCAGTTCTTC; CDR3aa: CASSPPRGGRNEQFF
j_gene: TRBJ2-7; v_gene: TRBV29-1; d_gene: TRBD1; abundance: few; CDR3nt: TGCAGCGTTGAATTCCAGGGGGCCTACGAGCAGTACTTC; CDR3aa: CSVEFQGAYEQYF
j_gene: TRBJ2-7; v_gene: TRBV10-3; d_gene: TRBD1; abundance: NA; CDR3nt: TGTGCCATCAGTGACACGGGACAGGCGTACGAGCAGTACTTC; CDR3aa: CAISDTGQAYEQYF
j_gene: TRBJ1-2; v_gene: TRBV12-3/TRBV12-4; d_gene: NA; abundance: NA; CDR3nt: TGTGCCAGCAGTCCGGGCGGTTCAGGCTACACCTTC; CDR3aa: CASSPGGSGYTF
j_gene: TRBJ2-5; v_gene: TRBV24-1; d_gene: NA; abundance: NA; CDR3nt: TGTGCCACCAGTGATTTCCCCAGCCCGGAGACCCAGTACTTC; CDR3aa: CATSDFPSPETQYF
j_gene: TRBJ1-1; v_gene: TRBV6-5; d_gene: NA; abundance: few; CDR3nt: TGTGCCAGCAGTTACGACCAAACGGGAAAGACTGAAGCTTTCTTT; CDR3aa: CASSYDQTGKTEAFF
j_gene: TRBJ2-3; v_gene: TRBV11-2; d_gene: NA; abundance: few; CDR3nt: TGTGCCAGCAGCTTAGAGCGGACAGTGTGGGCTTTTACGCAGTATTTT; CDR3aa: CASSLERTVWAFTQYF
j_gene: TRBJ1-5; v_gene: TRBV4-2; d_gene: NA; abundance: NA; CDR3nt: TGTGCCAGCAGCCAAGTCCGGGATCAGCCCCAGCATTTT; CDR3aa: CASSQVRDQPQHF
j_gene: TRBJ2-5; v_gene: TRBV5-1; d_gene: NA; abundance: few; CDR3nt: TGCGCCAGCAGCTTGTACGGCGAGAAAGAGACCCAGTACTTC; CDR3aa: CASSLYGEKETQYF
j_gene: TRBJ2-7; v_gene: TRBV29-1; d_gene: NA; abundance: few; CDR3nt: TGCAGCGTTGGAGCCTTCTACGAGCAGTACTTC; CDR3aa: CSVGAFYEQYF
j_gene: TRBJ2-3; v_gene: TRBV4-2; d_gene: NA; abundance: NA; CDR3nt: TGTGCCAGCAGCCAAGATTTAGAAGAGGATACGCAGTATTTT; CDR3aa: CASSQDLEEDTQYF
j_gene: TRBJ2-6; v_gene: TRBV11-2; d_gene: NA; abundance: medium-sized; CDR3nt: TGTGCCAGCAGCTTGGTCTTTTGGGGAACTGGGGCCAACGTCCTGACTTTC; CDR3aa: CASSLVFWGTGANVLTF
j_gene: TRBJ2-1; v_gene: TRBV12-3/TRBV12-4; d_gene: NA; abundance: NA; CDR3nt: TGTGCCAGCAGTCTCCAGACAGGGAGGAACAATGAGCAGTTCTTC; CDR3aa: CASSLQTGRNNEQFF
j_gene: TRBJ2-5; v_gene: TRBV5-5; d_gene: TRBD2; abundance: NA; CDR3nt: TGTGCCAGCAGCTTCCTTTTCCGGACTAGCGTACAAGAGACCCAGTACTTC; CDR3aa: CASSFLFRTSVQETQYF
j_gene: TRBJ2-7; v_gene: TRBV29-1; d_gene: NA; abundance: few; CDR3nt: TGCAGCGTTTTAACAGGCAGCTCCTACGAGCAGTACTTC; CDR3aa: CSVLTGSSYEQYF
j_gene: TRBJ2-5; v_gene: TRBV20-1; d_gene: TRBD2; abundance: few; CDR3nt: TGCAGTGCTAGAGATATCATAGAGGTAGCGGGGCCTAGGGAGACCCAGTACTTC; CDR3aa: CSARDIIEVAGPRETQYF
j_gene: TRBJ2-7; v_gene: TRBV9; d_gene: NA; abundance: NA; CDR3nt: TGTGCCAGCAGCGTAGCGAAGGGGGTCCCCTACGAGCAGTACTTC; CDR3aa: CASSVAKGVPYEQYF
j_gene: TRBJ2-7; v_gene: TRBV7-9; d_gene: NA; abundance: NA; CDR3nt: TGTGCCAGCAGCGCCCCATCATGGGGCGAGCAGTACTTC; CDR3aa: CASSAPSWGEQYF
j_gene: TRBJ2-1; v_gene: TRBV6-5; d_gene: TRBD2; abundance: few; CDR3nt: TGTGCCAGCAGTGCGGGACTAGCGGGAGGGCGCATCAATGAGCAGTTCTTC; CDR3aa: CASSAGLAGGRINEQFF
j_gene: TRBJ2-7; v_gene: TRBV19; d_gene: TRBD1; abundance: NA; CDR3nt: TGTGCCAGTAGTATCGGGACAGACTACGAGCAGTACTTC; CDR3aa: CASSIGTDYEQYF
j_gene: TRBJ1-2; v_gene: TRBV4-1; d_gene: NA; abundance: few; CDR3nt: TGCGCCAGCAGCCTACAGGTTGACCATAACTATGGCTACACCTTC; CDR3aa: CASSLQVDHNYGYTF
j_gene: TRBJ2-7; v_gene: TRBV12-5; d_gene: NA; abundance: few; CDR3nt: TGTGCTAGTGGTTTGGTCCCGGACAGTTCCTACGAGCAGTACTTC; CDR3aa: CASGLVPDSSYEQYF
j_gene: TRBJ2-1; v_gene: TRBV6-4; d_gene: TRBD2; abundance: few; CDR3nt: TGTGCCAGCAGTGAAGGGACTAGCGGTCTCAATGAGCAGTTCTTC; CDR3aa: CASSEGTSGLNEQFF